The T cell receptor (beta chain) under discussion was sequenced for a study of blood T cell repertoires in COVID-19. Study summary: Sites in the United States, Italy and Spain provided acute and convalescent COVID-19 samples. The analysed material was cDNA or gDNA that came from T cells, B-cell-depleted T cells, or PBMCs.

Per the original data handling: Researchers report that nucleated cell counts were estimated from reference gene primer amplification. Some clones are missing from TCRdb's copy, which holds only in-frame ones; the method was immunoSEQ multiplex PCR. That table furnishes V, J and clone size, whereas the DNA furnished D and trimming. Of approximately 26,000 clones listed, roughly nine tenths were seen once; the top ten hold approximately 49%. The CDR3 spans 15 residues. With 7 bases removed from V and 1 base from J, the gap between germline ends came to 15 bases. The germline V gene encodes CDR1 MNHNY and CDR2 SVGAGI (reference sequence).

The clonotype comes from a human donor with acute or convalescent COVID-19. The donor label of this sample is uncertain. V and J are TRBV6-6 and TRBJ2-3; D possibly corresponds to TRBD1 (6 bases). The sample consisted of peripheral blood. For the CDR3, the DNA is TGTGCCAGCAACAGAGGGGGACGAGGCACAGATACGCAGTATTTT. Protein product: CASNRGGRGTDTQYF.